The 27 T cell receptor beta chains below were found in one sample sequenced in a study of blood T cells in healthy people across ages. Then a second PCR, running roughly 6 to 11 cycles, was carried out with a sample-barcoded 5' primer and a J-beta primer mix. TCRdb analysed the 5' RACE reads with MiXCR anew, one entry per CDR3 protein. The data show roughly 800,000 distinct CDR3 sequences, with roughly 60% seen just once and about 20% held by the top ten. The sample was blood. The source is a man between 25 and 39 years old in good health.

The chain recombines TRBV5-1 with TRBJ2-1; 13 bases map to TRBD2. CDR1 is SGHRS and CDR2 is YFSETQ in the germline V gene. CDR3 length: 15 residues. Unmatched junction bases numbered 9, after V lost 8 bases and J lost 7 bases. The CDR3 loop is CASFSTSGRKNEQFF. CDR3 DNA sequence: TGCGCCAGTTTCTCGACTAGCGGGAGGAAAAATGAGCAGTTCTTC.

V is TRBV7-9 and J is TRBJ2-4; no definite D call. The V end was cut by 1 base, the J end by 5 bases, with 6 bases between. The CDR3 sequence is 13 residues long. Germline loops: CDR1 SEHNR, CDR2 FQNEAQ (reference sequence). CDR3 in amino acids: CASSLVSQNIQYF. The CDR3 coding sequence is TGTGCCAGCAGCTTAGTGAGTCAAAACATTCAGTACTTC. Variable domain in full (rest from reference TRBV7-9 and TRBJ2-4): DTGVSQNPRHKITKRGQNVTFRCDPISEHNRLYWYRQTLGQGPEFLTYFQNEAQLEKSRLLSDRFSAERPKGSFSTLEIQRTEQGDSAMYLCASSLVSQNIQYFGAGTRLSVL.

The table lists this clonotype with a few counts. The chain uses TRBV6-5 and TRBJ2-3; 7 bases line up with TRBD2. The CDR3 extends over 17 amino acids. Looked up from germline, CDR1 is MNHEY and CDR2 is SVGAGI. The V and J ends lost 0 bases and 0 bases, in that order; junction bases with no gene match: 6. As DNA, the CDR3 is TGTGCCAGCAGTTACTCGAGGGAGGGTACTAGCACAGATACGCAGTATTTT. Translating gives CASSYSREGTSTDTQYF.

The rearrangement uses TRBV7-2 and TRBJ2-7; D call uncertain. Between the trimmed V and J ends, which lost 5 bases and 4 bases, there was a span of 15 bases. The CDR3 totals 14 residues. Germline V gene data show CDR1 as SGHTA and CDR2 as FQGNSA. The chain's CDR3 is CASSPLGQSYEQYF. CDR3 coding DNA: TGTGCCAGCAGCCCGCTGGGTCAGAGTTACGAGCAGTACTTC. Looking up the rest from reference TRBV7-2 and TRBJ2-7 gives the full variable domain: GAGVSQSPSNKVTEKGKDVELRCDPISGHTALYWYRQSLGQGLEFLIYFQGNSAPDKSGLPSDRFSAERTGGSVSTLTIQRTQQEDSAVYLCASSPLGQSYEQYFGPGTRLTVT.

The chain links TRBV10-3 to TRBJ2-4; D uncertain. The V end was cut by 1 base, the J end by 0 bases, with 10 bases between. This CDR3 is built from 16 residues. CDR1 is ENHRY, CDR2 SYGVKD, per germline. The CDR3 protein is CAISELRSLAKNIQYF. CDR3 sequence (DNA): TGTGCCATCAGTGAGTTACGCAGTTTAGCCAAAAACATTCAGTACTTC.

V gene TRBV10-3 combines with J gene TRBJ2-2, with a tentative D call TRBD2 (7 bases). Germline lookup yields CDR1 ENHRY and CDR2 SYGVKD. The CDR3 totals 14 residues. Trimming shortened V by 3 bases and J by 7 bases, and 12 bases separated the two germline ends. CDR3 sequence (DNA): TGTGCCATCAGTGACCACAGGGAGGGCGGGGAGCTGTTTTTT. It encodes CAISDHREGGELFF.

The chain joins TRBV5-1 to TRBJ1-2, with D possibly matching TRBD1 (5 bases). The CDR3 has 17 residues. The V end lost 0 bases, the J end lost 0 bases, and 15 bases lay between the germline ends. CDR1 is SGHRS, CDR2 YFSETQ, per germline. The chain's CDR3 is CASSLVGTGTANYGYTF. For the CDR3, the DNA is TGCGCCAGCAGCTTGGTCGGGACGGGAACAGCTAACTATGGCTACACCTTC.

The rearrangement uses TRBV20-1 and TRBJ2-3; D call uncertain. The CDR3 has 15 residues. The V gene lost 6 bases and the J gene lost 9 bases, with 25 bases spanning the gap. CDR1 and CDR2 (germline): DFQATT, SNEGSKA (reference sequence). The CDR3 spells CSALQTVTHLGTQYF. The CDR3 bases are TGCAGTGCCCTACAGACGGTCACCCACTTAGGCACGCAGTATTTT.

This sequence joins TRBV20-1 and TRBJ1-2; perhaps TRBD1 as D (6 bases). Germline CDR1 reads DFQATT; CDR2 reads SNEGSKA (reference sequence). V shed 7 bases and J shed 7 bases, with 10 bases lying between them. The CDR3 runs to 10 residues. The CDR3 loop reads CSGGGVGYTF. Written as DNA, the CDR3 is TGCAGTGGTGGGGGCGTTGGCTACACCTTC.

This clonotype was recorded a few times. DNA for the CDR3: TGCAGCGTTGGACAGGTGGGGGGAACCCAGTACTTC. Its translation is CSVGQVGGTQYF. The V gene is TRBV29-1, the J gene TRBJ2-5, with D possibly called TRBD1 or TRBD2 (6 bases each). V lost 4 bases and J lost 8, with 14 bases in between. This CDR3 has 12 residues. CDR1 is SQVTM, CDR2 ANQGSEA, per germline. Using reference TRBV29-1 and TRBJ2-5 for the parts outside the CDR3, the full variable domain is SAVISQKPSRDICQRGTSLTIQCQVDSQVTMMFWYRQQPGQSLTLIATANQGSEATYESGFVIDKFPISRPNLTFSTLTVSNMSPEDSSIYLCSVGQVGGTQYFGPGTRLLVL.

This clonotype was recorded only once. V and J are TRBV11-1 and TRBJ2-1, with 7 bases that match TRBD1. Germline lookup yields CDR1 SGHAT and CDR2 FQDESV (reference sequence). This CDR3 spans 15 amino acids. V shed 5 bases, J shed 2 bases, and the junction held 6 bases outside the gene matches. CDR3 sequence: CASSLTGVPYNEQFF. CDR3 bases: TGTGCCAGCAGCCTAACAGGGGTCCCCTACAATGAGCAGTTCTTC.

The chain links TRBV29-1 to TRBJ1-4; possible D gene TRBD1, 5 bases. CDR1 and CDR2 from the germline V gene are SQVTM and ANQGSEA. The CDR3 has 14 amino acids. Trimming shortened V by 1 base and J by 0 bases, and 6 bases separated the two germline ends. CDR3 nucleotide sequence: TGCAGCGTTGAAGGAGGGGCAACTAATGAAAAACTGTTTTTT. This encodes CSVEGGATNEKLFF.

The CDR3 DNA is TGTGCCAGCAGCTTCCAAGGACTAGCGGGAGTAGAGACCCAGTACTTC. It translates to CASSFQGLAGVETQYF. This sequence joins TRBV7-8 and TRBJ2-5, with 13 bases matching TRBD2. V lost 3 bases, J lost 4 bases, and 5 bases stayed unmatched. Per germline, CDR1 SGHVS and CDR2 FQNEAQ. The CDR3 contains 16 residues.

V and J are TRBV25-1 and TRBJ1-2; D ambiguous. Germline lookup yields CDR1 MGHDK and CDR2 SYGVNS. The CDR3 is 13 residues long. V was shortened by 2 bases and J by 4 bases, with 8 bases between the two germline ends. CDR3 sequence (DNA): TGTGCCAGCAGTGAAGGGTATCGCTATGGCTACACCTTC. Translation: CASSEGYRYGYTF.

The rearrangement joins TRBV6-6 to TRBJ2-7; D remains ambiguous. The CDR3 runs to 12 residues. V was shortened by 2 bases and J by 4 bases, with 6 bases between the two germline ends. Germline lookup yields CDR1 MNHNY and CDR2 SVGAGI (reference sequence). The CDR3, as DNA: TGTGCCAGCAGTTACGAGAGGTACGAGCAGTACTTC. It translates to CASSYERYEQYF.

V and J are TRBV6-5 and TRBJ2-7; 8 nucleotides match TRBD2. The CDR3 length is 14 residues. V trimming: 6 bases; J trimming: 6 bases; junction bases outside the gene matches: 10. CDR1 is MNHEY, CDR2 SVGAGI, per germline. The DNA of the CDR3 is TGTGCCAGCAGGCAGGGACTAGTCTACGCCGAGCAGTACTTC. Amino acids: CASRQGLVYAEQYF.

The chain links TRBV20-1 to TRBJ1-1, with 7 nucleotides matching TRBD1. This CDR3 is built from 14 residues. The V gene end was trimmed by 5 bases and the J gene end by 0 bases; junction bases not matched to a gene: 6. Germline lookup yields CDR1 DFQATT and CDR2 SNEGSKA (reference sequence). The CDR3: CSAVRDSMNTEAFF. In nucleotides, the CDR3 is TGCAGTGCTGTAAGGGACAGCATGAACACTGAAGCTTTCTTT.

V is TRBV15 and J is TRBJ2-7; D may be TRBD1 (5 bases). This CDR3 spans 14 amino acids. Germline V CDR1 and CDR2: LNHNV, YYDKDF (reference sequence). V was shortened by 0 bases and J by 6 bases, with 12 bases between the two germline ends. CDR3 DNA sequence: TGTGCCACCAGCAGAGATCCAAGGGGCCGCGAGCAGTACTTC. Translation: CATSRDPRGREQYF.

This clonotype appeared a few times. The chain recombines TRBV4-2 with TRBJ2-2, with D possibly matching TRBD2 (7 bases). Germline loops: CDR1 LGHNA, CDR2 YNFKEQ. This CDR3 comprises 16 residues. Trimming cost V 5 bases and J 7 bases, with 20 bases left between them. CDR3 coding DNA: TGTGCCAGCAGCTTTACCGGGGGCGGGGGCATCGGGGAGCTGTTTTTT. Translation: CASSFTGGGGIGELFF.

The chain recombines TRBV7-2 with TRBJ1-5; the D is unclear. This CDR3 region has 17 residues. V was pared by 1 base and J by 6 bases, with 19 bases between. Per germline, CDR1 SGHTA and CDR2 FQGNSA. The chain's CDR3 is CASSLDFGSVVSQPQHF. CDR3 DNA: TGTGCCAGCAGCTTAGATTTTGGGTCCGTTGTTTCTCAGCCCCAGCATTTT. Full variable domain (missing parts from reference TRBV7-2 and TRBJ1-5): GAGVSQSPSNKVTEKGKDVELRCDPISGHTALYWYRQSLGQGLEFLIYFQGNSAPDKSGLPSDRFSAERTGGSVSTLTIQRTQQEDSAVYLCASSLDFGSVVSQPQHFGDGTRLSIL.

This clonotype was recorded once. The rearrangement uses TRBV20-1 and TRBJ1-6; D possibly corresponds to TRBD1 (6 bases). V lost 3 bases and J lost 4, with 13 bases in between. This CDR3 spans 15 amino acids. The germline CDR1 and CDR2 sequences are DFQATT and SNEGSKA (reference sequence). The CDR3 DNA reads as TGCAGTGCTAGCGGTGGGAGGGGGTATAATTCACCCCTCCACTTT. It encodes CSASGGRGYNSPLHF.

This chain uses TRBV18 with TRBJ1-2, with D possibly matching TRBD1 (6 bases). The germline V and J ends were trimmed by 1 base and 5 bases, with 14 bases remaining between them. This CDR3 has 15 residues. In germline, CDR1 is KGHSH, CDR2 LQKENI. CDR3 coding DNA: TGTGCCAGCTCACCACAGGACAGTCAAACTTATGGCTACACCTTC. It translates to CASSPQDSQTYGYTF.

CDR3 bases: TGTGCCATCAGTTCAACTTTGAACACTGAAGCTTTCTTT. It is translated as CAISSTLNTEAFF. This chain joins TRBV10-3 and TRBJ1-1; no reliable D call. CDR3 length: 13 amino acids. Germline V gene data show CDR1 as ENHRY and CDR2 as SYGVKD. V was shortened by 5 bases and J by 0 bases, with 7 bases between the two germline ends.

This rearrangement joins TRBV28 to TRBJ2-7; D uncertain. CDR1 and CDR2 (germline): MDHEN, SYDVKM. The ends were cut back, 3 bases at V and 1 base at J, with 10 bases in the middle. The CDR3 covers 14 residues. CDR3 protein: CASSFMPGSYEQYF. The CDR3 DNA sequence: TGTGCCAGCAGTTTCATGCCCGGATCCTACGAGCAGTACTTC.

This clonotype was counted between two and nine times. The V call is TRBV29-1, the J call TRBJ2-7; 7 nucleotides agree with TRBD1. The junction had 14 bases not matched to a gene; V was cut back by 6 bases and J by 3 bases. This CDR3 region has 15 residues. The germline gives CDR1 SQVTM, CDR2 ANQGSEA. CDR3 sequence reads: CSVTFPGTELYEQYF. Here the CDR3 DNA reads TGCAGCGTCACCTTTCCCGGGACAGAACTCTACGAGCAGTACTTC.

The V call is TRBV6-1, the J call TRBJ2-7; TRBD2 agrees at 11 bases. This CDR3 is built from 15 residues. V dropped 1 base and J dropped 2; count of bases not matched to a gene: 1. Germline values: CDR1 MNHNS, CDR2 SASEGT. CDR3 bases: TGTGCCAGCAGTGAAGAGACTAGCGGGGCCTACGAGCAGTACTTC. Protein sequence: CASSEETSGAYEQYF.

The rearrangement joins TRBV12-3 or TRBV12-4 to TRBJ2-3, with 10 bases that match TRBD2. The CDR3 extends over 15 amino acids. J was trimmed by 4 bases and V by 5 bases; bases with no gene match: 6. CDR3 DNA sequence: TGTGCCAGCAGTGCAGCGGGGGGGCTGGCAGATACGCAGTATTTT. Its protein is CASSAAGGLADTQYF.